This T cell receptor beta chain originates from a study of blood T cells in healthy people across ages. Study outcomes and limitations: The study could not conclusively compare naive and antigen-experienced cells, given its unsorted PBMCs. Significant beta diversity loss was already apparent by age approximately 37, declining roughly linearly.

The germline CDR1 and CDR2 sequences are DFQATT and SNEGSKA (reference sequence). Unmatched junction bases numbered 11, after V lost 6 bases and J lost 2 bases. The CDR3 covers 15 residues. A second PCR, run for roughly 7 to 11 cycles, used a sample-barcoded 5' primer plus a J-beta primer mix. TCRdb itself ran the 5' RACE reads through MiXCR, one entry per CDR3 protein. This sample has about 1,400,000 distinct CDR3 sequences; 42% occur once, and the top ten carry 6.5% to 10%. About this clonotype itself: Its antigen is as yet unknown.

Peripheral blood from each donor was collected in a volume of 8.5 to 10 milliliters. The source of this sequence is a woman in her late teens or twenties in good health. Sequences were obtained from blood. V gene TRBV20-1 combines with J gene TRBJ2-7, with 9 bases aligning to TRBD1. CDR3 in amino acids: CSAGVGTGNPYEQYF. The CDR3 nucleotides read TGCAGTGCCGGGGTTGGGACAGGGAACCCCTACGAGCAGTACTTC.